The 10 T cell receptor beta chains below were found in one sample sequenced in a study of T cells in Graves' hyperthyroidism and ophthalmopathy. The TCR beta CDR3 regions underwent amplification using RNA transcripts as the source. The HTBI set primed first-round TCR CDR3 RT-PCR. MiXCR was run by TCRdb on the multiplex PCR reads, yielding one entry per CDR3 protein. The table has around 600,000 distinct CDR3 sequences, around 16% seen once. Sequences were obtained from blood. These receptors came from a young woman with Graves' hyperthyroidism.

This clonotype was picked up a small number of times. The CDR3 nucleotides read TGTGCCAGCGTCGAGGCCGGCTACAATGAGCAGTTCTTC. It is translated as CASVEAGYNEQFF. The chain links TRBV7-9 to TRBJ2-1; D gene unclear. CDR3 size: 13 residues. With 8 bases removed from V and 3 bases from J, the gap between germline ends came to 11 bases. CDR1 is SEHNR, CDR2 FQNEAQ, per germline (reference sequence). Looking up the rest from reference TRBV7-9 and TRBJ2-1 gives the full variable domain: DTGVSQNPRHKITKRGQNVTFRCDPISEHNRLYWYRQTLGQGPEFLTYFQNEAQLEKSRLLSDRFSAERPKGSFSTLEIQRTEQGDSAMYLCASVEAGYNEQFFGPGTRLTVL.

On this clonotype: A much bigger clone sits one base away, suggesting this may be a read error. The gene calls are TRBV6-1 and TRBJ2-7, with D unresolved. The CDR3 extends over 17 amino acids. Deletions cut 5 bases from V and 0 bases from J, with 20 bases between. CDR1 MNHNS and CDR2 SASEGT come from the germline V gene. The CDR3 here is CASSRAFVESVSYEQYF. As DNA, the CDR3 is TGTGCCAGCAGTAGGGCTTTCGTAGAATCGGTCTCCTACGAGCAGTACTTC.

The chain links TRBV7-3 to TRBJ2-1, with D perhaps given as TRBD1 or TRBD2 (5 bases each). The CDR3 has 17 amino acids. V gave up 5 bases and J gave up 6 bases, with 23 bases separating them. The V gene's germline CDR1 is SGHTA and CDR2 FQGTGA. The chain's CDR3 is CASSPPPGLHLRNEQFF. DNA of the CDR3: TGTGCCAGCAGCCCACCACCGGGGCTCCACCTTCGCAATGAGCAGTTCTTC.

The chain recombines TRBV27 with TRBJ2-1; tentatively, D is TRBD2 (6 bases). The CDR3 runs 16 residues. With 5 bases removed from V and 4 bases from J, the gap between germline ends came to 18 bases. Germline lookup yields CDR1 MNHEY and CDR2 SMNVEV (reference sequence). The CDR3 nucleotides read TGTGCCAGCAGTCCCAGGACCCCCGGAGGGTACAATGAGCAGTTCTTC. Translation: CASSPRTPGGYNEQFF.

This clonotype was counted only a few times. The CDR3 loop is CATSEADGAADTQYF. CDR3 nucleotide sequence: TGTGCCACCAGTGAGGCCGATGGGGCGGCAGATACGCAGTATTTT. The rearrangement links TRBV24-1 to TRBJ2-3, with D maybe TRBD1 (5 bases). This CDR3 comprises 15 residues. V dropped 4 bases and J dropped 4 bases, with 14 bases sitting between them. Germline loops: CDR1 KGHDR, CDR2 SFDVKD.

This clonotype was found many times. The chain has TRBV28 and TRBJ2-7; 9 nucleotides match TRBD2. V shed 5 bases and J 3 bases; nucleotides not matched to a gene: 11. The V gene's germline CDR1 is MDHEN and CDR2 SYDVKM. The CDR3 has 16 amino acids. The CDR3 DNA reads TGTGCCAGCAGTAGTCCGGGGGCGGGAGGGCGCTACGAGCAGTACTTC. Protein sequence: CASSSPGAGGRYEQYF.

The chain joins TRBV7-3 to TRBJ2-1, with 11 positions matching TRBD2. V shed 2 bases, J shed 0 bases, and the junction held 6 bases outside the gene matches. This CDR3 comprises 18 residues. Germline V lookup: CDR1 SGHTA, CDR2 FQGTGA. The CDR3 sequence is CASSLLPSGRSSYNEQFF. The CDR3 nucleotides read TGTGCCAGCAGCTTACTACCTAGCGGGAGGTCCTCCTACAATGAGCAGTTCTTC.

A few counts support this clonotype. This may stem from a read error, because a much larger clone lies one nucleotide away. This rearrangement joins TRBV28 to TRBJ1-1, with a possible D match to TRBD1 (6 bases). This CDR3 is 19 amino acids long. CDR1 is MDHEN, CDR2 SYDVKM, per germline. The CDR3 region has the DNA TGTGCCAGCCTACCAAGAGGGCAGGAGGCGAATCGCGGGGGCACTGAAGCTCTCTTT. Amino acid sequence: CASLPRGQEANRGGTEALF.

This clonotype was picked up many times. V and J are TRBV5-1 and TRBJ2-2; D gene unclear. V was shortened by 4 bases and J by 0 bases, with 13 bases between the two germline ends. The CDR3 has 16 amino acids. Per germline, CDR1 SGHRS and CDR2 YFSETQ. CDR3: CASSPGGDANTGELFF. The CDR3 nucleotides read TGCGCCAGCAGCCCCGGCGGAGACGCGAACACCGGGGAGCTGTTTTTT.

This clonotype was recorded many times. The CDR3 nucleotides read TGTGCCAGCAGCTTAGGTTCTCGCGGGGGCTCAGTTAAACAGCCCCAGCATTTT. It codes for CASSLGSRGGSVKQPQHF. The chain carries TRBV7-2 and TRBJ1-5; maybe TRBD1 (6 bases). V lost 1 base to trimming and J lost 7 bases, with 23 bases between them. This CDR3 region has 18 residues. Germline V lookup: CDR1 SGHTA, CDR2 FQGNSA. Combining the CDR3 with reference TRBV7-2 and TRBJ1-5 gives the whole variable domain GAGVSQSPSNKVTEKGKDVELRCDPISGHTALYWYRQSLGQGLEFLIYFQGNSAPDKSGLPSDRFSAERTGGSVSTLTIQRTQQEDSAVYLCASSLGSRGGSVKQPQHFGDGTRLSIL.